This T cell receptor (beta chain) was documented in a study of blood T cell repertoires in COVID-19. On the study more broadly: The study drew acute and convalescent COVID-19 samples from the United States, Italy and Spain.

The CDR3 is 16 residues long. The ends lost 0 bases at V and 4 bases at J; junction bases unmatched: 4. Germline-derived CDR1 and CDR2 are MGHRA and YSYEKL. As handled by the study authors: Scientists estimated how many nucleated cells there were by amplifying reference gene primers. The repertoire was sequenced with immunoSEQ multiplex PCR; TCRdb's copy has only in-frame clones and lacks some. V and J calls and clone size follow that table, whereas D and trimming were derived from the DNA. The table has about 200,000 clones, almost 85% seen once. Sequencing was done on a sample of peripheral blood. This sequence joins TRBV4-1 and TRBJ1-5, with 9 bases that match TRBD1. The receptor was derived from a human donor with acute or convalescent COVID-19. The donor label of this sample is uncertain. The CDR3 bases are TGCGCCAGCAGCCAAGAAGGACAGGGGTTAAATCAGCCCCAGCATTTT. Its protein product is CASSQEGQGLNQPQHF.